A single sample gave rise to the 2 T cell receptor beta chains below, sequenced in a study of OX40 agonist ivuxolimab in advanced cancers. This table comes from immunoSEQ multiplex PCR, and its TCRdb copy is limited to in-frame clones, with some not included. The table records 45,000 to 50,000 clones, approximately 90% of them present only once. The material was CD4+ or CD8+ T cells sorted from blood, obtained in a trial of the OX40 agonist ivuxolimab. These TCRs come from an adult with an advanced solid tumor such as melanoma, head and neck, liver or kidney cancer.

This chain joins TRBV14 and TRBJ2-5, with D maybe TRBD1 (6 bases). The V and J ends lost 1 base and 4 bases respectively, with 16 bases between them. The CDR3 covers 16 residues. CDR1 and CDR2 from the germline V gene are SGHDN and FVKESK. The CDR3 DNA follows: TGTGCCAGCAGCCAAGTTAACCAGGGGCGGAGAGAGACCCAGTACTTC. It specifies CASSQVNQGRRETQYF.

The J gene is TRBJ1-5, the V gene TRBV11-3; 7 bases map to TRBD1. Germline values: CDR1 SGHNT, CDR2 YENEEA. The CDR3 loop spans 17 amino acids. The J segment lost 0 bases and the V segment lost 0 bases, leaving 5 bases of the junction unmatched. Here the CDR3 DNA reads TGTGCCAGCAGCTTAGAGGACAGGCTAGTTAGCAATCAGCCCCAGCATTTT. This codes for CASSLEDRLVSNQPQHF. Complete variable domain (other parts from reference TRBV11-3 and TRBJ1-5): EAGVVQSPRYKIIEKKQPVAFWCNPISGHNTLYWYLQNLGQGPELLIRYENEEAVDDSQLPKDRFSAERLKGVDSTLKIQPAELGDSAVYLCASSLEDRLVSNQPQHFGDGTRLSIL.